The present T cell receptor beta chain was sequenced within a study of blood T cell repertoires in COVID-19. Authors' methods: Reference gene primer amplification in the assay estimated nucleated cell counts. Repertoires were generated with immunoSEQ multiplex PCR, while TCRdb's copy carries only in-frame clones and drops some. Clonal size and the V and J genes are those of that table, whereas D and trimming came from the DNA. There are roughly 230,000 clones in the sample; approximately 92% occur only once, and 4% to 5% lies in the top ten. Germline CDR1 SGDLS, CDR2 YYNGEE. Germline trimming cut 0 bases from V and 4 bases from J; bases unmatched to any gene: 9. There are 16 residues in the CDR3.

Sequenced input: peripheral blood. The chain employs TRBV9 and TRBJ2-7, with 8 positions matching TRBD1. This receptor was identified in a woman in her 40s who had recovered from COVID-19. The CDR3 nucleotides read TGTGCCAGCAGCGTAGGAGGGACAGGATCGCCTTACGAGCAGTACTTC. Amino acids: CASSVGGTGSPYEQYF.